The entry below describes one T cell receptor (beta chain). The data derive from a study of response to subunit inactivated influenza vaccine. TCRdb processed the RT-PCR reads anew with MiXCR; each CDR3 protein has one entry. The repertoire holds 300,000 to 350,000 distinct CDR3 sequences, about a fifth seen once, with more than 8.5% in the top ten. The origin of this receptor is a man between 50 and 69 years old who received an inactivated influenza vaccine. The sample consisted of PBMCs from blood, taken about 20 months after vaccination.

The chain's CDR3 is CSARTDSYEQYF. The CDR3 nucleotides are TGCAGTGCTAGAACGGACTCCTACGAGCAGTACTTC. V is TRBV20-1 and J is TRBJ2-7, with D uncertain. This CDR3 has 12 amino acids. Trimming stripped 2 bases from V and 0 bases from J, with 5 bases between. Germline loops: CDR1 DFQATT, CDR2 SNEGSKA (reference sequence).